This T cell receptor (beta chain) was observed in a study of radiotherapy plus CTLA-4 blockade in lung cancer (dated by TCRdb to between 2018 and 2020). Looking at the study overall: Among enrolled patients, around 20% had an objective response and 30% to 35% reached disease control.

Study-wide findings and limitations: The strongest predictors of response were reported to be early dynamic shifts in blood T cell clones along with a rise in serum interferon-beta following radiation. TCR clones derived from tumors expanded in peripheral blood after treatment with radiotherapy and ipilimumab.

V ends up 5 bases short and J 5 bases short, with an unmatched junction base count of 12. Its CDR3 holds 17 amino acids, cysteine through phenylalanine. Only CDR3 DNA remains: 51 bases, in frame from the first base. CDR1 and CDR2, per the germline V gene, are MDHEN and SYDVKM. In the case of this clone: Its target antigen remains unknown. The sample holds no much larger clone one base away, and base qualities are not on file.

The study tested focal radiation therapy combined with CTLA-4 blockade (ipilimumab) in patients with chemo-refractory metastatic non-small-cell lung cancer. To prepare the library, the immunoSEQ multiplex PCR assay was applied. Drawn from immuneACCESS, this table holds only the in-frame rearrangements with V and J called that TCRdb kept. Clones are partly lost; checked studies trace under half to an unresolved V gene and leave the rest unexplained. Within this sample are roughly 50,000 clones, with 70% to 90% of them counted one time only. The ten largest clonotypes hold around 7.6% of the sample. The sequence derives from a human donor with non-small cell lung cancer whose response to radiotherapy plus ipilimumab could not be evaluated. The sample in question was peripheral blood, obtained from a patient treated with radiotherapy plus ipilimumab. Here the chain combines TRBV28 and TRBJ1-1, and 12 junction bases match TRBD1. The CDR3 is CASSIPGQGASGTEAFF. The nucleotide sequence is given as TGTGCCAGCAGTATACCGGGACAGGGGGCCTCTGGAACTGAAGCTTTCTTT. When the CDR3 is completed using the reference TRBV28 and TRBJ1-1 genes on either side, the full variable domain is DVKVTQSSRYLVKRTGEKVFLECVQDMDHENMFWYRQDPGLGLRLIYFSYDVKMKEKGDIPEGYSVSREKKERFSLILESASTNQTSMYLCASSIPGQGASGTEAFFGQGTRLTVV.